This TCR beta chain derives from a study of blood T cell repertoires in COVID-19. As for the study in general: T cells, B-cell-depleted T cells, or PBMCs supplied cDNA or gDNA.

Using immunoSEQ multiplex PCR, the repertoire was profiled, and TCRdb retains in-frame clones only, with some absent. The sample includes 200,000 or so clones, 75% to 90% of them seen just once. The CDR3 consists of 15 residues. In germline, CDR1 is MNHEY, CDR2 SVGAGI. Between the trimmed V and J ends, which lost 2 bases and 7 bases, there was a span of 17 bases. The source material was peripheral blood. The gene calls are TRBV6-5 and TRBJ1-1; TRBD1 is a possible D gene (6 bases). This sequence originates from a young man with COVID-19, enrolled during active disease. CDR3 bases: TGTGCCAGCAGTTACGCTCCGACAGGCGGAATTGAAGCTTTCTTT. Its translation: CASSYAPTGGIEAFF.